This is a list of T cell receptor beta chains from one sample in a study of cytomegalovirus exposure and HLA in healthy donors. Clones were read by immunoSEQ multiplex PCR, and TCRdb kept only the in-frame ones, dropping some. The data hold approximately 140,000 clones, with roughly 77% observed a single time. Sequencing input: PBMCs. The receptors shown here come from a human donor in good health. The CDR3 runs from the conserved cysteine through the conserved F or W. The D gene is left open where the match is weak. Only some rows state a clone size, as once, few, many or a class for expanded clones.

NA | 13 | TRBJ2-1 | TRBV2 | TRBD2 | TGTGCCAGCGGGACTAGCGGGGGGGATGAGCAGTTCTTC | CASGTSGGDEQFF
NA | 16 | TRBJ2-1 | TRBV15 | TRBD1 | TGTGCCACCAGCATAATCCGGGACAGGCAAAGGGATGAGCAGTTCTTC | CATSIIRDRQRDEQFF
NA | 14 | TRBJ1-6 | TRBV25-1 | NA | TGTGCCGGGGGGGAGGGGAGTGATAATTCACCCCTCCACTTT | CAGGEGSDNSPLHF
NA | 14 | TRBJ1-1 | TRBV6-6 | TRBD1 | TGTGCCAGCAGACCGACAGGGGGGAGCACTGAAGCTTTCTTT | CASRPTGGSTEAFF
NA | 12 | TRBJ1-4 | TRBV5-1 | NA | TGCGCCAGCAGCTTAGGGGATGAAAAACTGTTTTTT | CASSLGDEKLFF
NA | 13 | TRBJ1-1 | TRBV21-1 | NA | TGTGCCAGCAGCTGGCCAGAGAACACTGAAGCTTTCTTT | CASSWPENTEAFF
NA | 12 | TRBJ2-5 | TRBV10-2 | NA | TGCGCCAGCAGTGACGGGAGAGAGACCCAGTACTTC | CASSDGRETQYF
NA | 16 | TRBJ2-5 | TRBV7-6 | TRBD2 | TGTGCCAGCAGCTTAGGTCCGGCGGGGGGGCAAGAGACCCAGTACTTC | CASSLGPAGGQETQYF
NA | 13 | TRBJ2-7 | TRBV28 | NA | TGTGCCACCTTGTCCCTTACGGCCTACGAGCAGTACTTC | CATLSLTAYEQYF
NA | 13 | TRBJ1-4 | TRBV25-1 | TRBD1 | TGTGCCAGCAGACAGGGGGCTCATGAAAAACTGTTTTTT | CASRQGAHEKLFF
NA | 10 | TRBJ2-1 | TRBV20-1 | NA | TGCAGTGCTATACACAGTGAGCAGTTCTTC | CSAIHSEQFF
NA | 13 | TRBJ2-5 | TRBV7-9 | NA | TGTGCCAGCAGCCGGGACTCTCAAGAGACCCAGTACTTC | CASSRDSQETQYF
NA | 18 | TRBJ2-7 | TRBV18 | NA | TGTGCCAGCTCGCCAGGAGGCTTAAGAGTCCGGGGATCCTACGAGCAGTACTTC | CASSPGGLRVRGSYEQYF
NA | 16 | TRBJ2-2 | TRBV7-2 | TRBD1 | TGTGCCAGCAGCTCATACAGGGGAAGAAACACCGGGGAGCTGTTTTTT | CASSSYRGRNTGELFF
NA | 17 | TRBJ2-3 | TRBV5-1 | NA | TGCGCCAGCAGCTTGGCCGGGGCGGGAACTTACACAGATACGCAGTATTTT | CASSLAGAGTYTDTQYF
NA | 14 | TRBJ2-1 | TRBV23-1 | TRBD1 | TGCGCCAGCAGTCAACAGGGGGCGAAAAATGAGCAGTTCTTC | CASSQQGAKNEQFF
NA | 17 | TRBJ2-1 | TRBV19 | TRBD2 | TGTGCCAGTAGTATAGGCACTTCGGCGGGGGTATACAATGAGCAGTTCTTC | CASSIGTSAGVYNEQFF
NA | 15 | TRBJ2-1 | TRBV6-4 | TRBD2 | TGTGCCAGCAGTGACTCGGCTAGCGGGGGGAATGAGCAGTTCTTC | CASSDSASGGNEQFF
NA | 14 | TRBJ2-5 | TRBV19 | NA | TGTGCCAGTAGTGCGTCCGGGAACCAAGAGACCCAGTACTTC | CASSASGNQETQYF
NA | 14 | TRBJ1-2 | TRBV7-6 | TRBD1 | TGTGCCAGCAGCCCAGGACAGGGCGGAGAGGGCTACACCTTC | CASSPGQGGEGYTF
NA | 12 | TRBJ1-5 | TRBV19 | NA | TGTGCCAGTGCCGCCGTCGGTCAGCCCCAGCATTTT | CASAAVGQPQHF
NA | 13 | TRBJ2-7 | TRBV7-9 | NA | TGTGCCAGTTCCAGGATTGACTCCTACGAGCAGTACTTC | CASSRIDSYEQYF
NA | 16 | TRBJ1-3 | TRBV7-9 | NA | TGTGCCAGCAGCTTAAACCAGGATTACTCTGGAAACACCATATATTTT | CASSLNQDYSGNTIYF
NA | 18 | TRBJ2-7 | TRBV4-2 | TRBD2 | TGTGCCAGCAGCCAAGATCTACCCGGACTAGCGGCCTCCTACGAGCAGTACTTC | CASSQDLPGLAASYEQYF
NA | 16 | TRBJ2-2 | TRBV5-1 | NA | TGCGCCAGCAGCTTGGCCCTGGGGGGAAACACCGGGGAGCTGTTTTTT | CASSLALGGNTGELFF
few | 19 | TRBJ2-5 | TRBV21-1 | NA | TGTGCCAGCAGCGACGGTCCTTTTCGGGGACAGCTGTACCAAGAGACCCAGTACTTC | CASSDGPFRGQLYQETQYF
NA | 19 | TRBJ2-6 | TRBV7-8 | NA | TGTGCCAGCAGCTCACCCTCAGAGCGGGACATGGTGGGGGCCAACGTCCTGACTTTC | CASSSPSERDMVGANVLTF
NA | 13 | TRBJ1-2 | TRBV2 | TRBD1 | TGTGCCAGCAGAGATTGGACAGGGGGTGGCTACACCTTC | CASRDWTGGGYTF
NA | 14 | TRBJ1-1 | TRBV7-3 | NA | TGTGCCAGCAGTGCAGGGGCCGTGAACACTGAAGCTTTCTTT | CASSAGAVNTEAFF
NA | 15 | TRBJ2-7 | TRBV6-1 | NA | TGTGCCAGCAGCCTAAGCGGTACCCTTAATGAAGAGCAGTACTTC | CASSLSGTLNEEQYF
few | 16 | TRBJ2-7 | TRBV27 | TRBD2 | TGTGCCAGCAGTTCCTTGACTAGCGGAACCTCCTACGAGCAGTACTTC | CASSSLTSGTSYEQYF